The clone carrying this T cell receptor (beta chain) was recorded many times. Amplification targeted TCR beta CDR3 regions from RNA transcripts. The TCR CDR3 first-round RT-PCR relied on the HTBI primer set. One entry per CDR3 protein results from TCRdb running MiXCR on the multiplex PCR reads. Seen here are 350,000 to 400,000 distinct CDR3 sequences, about 15% observed once, and the top ten hold more than 9.5%. V dropped 8 bases and J dropped 2 bases, with 21 bases sitting between them. This CDR3 has 16 amino acids. CDR1 is SQVTM, CDR2 ANQGSEA, per germline. The record originates from a study of T cells in Graves' hyperthyroidism and ophthalmopathy.

This receptor was identified in a woman aged 55-69 years with Graves' hyperthyroidism. The chain is built from TRBV29-1 and TRBJ2-2, with D possibly matching TRBD2 (6 bases). Sequencing input: blood. The CDR3 nucleotides are TGCAGCATTGCCGGGACTTCCACGACAAACACCGGGGAGCTGTTTTTT. Amino acid sequence: CSIAGTSTTNTGELFF.